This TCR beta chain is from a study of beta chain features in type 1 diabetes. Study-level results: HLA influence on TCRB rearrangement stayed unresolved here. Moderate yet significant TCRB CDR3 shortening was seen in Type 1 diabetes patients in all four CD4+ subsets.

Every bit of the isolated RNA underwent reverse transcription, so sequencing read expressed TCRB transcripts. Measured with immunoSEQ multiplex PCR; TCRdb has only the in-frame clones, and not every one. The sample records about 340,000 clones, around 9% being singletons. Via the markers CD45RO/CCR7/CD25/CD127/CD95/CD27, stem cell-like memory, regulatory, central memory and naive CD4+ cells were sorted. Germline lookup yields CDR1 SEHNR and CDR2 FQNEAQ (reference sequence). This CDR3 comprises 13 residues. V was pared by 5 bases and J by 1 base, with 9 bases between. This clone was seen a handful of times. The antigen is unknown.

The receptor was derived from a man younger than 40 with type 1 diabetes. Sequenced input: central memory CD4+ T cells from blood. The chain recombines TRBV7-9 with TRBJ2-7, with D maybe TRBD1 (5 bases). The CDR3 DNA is TGTGCCAGCAGCCGCGACAGATCCTACGAGCAGTACTTC. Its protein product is CASSRDRSYEQYF.